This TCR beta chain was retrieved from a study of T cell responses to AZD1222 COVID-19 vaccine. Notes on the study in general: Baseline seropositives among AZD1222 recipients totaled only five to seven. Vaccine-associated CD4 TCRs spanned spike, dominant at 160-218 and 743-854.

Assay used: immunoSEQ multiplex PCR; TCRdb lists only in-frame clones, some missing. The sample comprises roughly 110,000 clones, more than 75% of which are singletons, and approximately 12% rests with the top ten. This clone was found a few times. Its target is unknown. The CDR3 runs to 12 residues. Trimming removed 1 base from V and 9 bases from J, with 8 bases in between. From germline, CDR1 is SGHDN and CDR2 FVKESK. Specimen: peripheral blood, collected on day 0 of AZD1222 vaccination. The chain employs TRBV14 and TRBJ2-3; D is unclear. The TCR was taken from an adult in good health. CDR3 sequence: CASSQGLGTQYF. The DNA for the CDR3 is TGTGCCAGCAGCCAAGGGTTAGGGACGCAGTATTTT.